This T cell receptor beta chain appears in the sequencing data of a study of shared clonotypes between healthy human individuals. General observations from the study: Generation probabilities of non-shared clonotypes were lower (relative to those shared by all four donors).

As regards this clone: Its target is not known.

V was pared by 7 bases and J by 2 bases, with 5 bases of the junction left unmatched. The CDR3 is made up of 14 amino acids. The germline CDR1 and CDR2 sequences are LNHDA and SQIVND (reference sequence). Data came from immunoSEQ multiplex PCR; TCRdb stores just in-frame clones and leaves some out. The data contain 300,000 or so clones, less than 85% of them seen just once; the ten biggest clones take up 10%. Recent acute infections and vaccinations were absent in the healthy HIV-negative adult donors. Every one of the donors was a Caucasian adult that lived in Nashville, Tennessee. V gene TRBV19 combines with J gene TRBJ1-5; 7 bases are shared with TRBD1. The TCR originated in a man aged 25 to 40 in good health. Sequencing used memory CD4+ T cells sorted from blood. Subset denoted: CD45RA-negative fraction. The CDR3 bases are TGTGCCAGTAAAACAGGGGATGGCAATCAGCCCCAGCATTTT. Amino acid sequence: CASKTGDGNQPQHF.